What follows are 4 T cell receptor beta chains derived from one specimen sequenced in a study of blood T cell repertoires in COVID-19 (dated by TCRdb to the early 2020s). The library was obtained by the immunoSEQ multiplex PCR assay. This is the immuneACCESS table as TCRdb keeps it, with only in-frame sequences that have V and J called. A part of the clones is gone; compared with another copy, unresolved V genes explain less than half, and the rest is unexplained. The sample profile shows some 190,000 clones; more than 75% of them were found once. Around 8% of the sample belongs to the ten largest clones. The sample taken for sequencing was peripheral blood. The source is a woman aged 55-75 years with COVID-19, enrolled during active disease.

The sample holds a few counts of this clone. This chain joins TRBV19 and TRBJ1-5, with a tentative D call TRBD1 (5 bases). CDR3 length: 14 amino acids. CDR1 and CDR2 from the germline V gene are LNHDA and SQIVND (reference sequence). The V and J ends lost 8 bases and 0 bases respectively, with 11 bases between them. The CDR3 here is CASEVGGSNQPQHF. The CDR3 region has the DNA TGTGCCAGTGAGGTGGGGGGTAGCAATCAGCCCCAGCATTTT.

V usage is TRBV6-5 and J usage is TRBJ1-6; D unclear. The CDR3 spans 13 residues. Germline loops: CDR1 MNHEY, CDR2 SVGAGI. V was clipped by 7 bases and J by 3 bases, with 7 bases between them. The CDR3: CASMQIYNSPLHF. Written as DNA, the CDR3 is TGTGCCAGCATGCAGATCTATAATTCACCCCTCCACTTT.

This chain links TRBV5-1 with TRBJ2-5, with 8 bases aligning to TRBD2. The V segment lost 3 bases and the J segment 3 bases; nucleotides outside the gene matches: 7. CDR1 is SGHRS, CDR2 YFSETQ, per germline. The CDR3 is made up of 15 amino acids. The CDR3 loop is CASSYSLADEETQYF. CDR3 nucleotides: TGCGCCAGCAGCTACTCACTAGCGGATGAAGAGACCCAGTACTTC.

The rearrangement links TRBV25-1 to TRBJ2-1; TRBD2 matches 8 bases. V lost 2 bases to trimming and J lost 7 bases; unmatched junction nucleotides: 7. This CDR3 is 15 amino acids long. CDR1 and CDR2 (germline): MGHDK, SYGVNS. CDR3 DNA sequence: TGTGCCAGCAGTGAACCCGGGGGGGCCTTTAATGAGCAGTTCTTC. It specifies CASSEPGGAFNEQFF. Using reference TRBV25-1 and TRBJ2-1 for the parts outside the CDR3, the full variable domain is EADIYQTPRYLVIGTGKKITLECSQTMGHDKMYWYQQDPGMELHLIHYSYGVNSTEKGDLSSESTVSRIRTEHFPLTLESARPSHTSQYLCASSEPGGAFNEQFFGPGTRLTVL.